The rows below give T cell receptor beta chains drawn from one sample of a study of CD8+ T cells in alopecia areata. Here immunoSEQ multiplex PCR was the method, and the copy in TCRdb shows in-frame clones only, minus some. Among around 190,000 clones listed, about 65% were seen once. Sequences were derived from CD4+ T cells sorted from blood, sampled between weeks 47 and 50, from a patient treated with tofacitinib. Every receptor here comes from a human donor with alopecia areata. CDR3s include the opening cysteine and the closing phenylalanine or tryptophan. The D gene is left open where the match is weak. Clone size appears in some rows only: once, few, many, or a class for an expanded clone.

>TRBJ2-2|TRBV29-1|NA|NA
TGCAGCGCTATGGGACACCAGAACACCGGGGAGCTGTTTTTT
CSAMGHQNTGELFF
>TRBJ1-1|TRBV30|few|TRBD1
TGTGCCTGGAGTCGGGACAGGAACACTGAAGCTTTCTTT
CAWSRDRNTEAFF
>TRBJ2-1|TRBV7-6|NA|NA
TGTGCCAGCAGCCCCAACAGGGCTCTCAATCTTTACAATGAGCAGTTCTTC
CASSPNRALNLYNEQFF
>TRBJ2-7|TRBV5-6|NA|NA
TGTGCCAGCAGCTGGCCCAGGGGGGGCGAGTACTTC
CASSWPRGGEYF
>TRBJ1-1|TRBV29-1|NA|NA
TGCAGCGTTGAAGATCGGGCGAGAGATGAAGCTTTCTTT
CSVEDRARDEAFF
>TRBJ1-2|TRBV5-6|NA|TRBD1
TGTGCCAGCAGCTTCCCGGGACAGGGAAGCGGCTACACCTTC
CASSFPGQGSGYTF
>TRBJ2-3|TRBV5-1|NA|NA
TGCGCCAGCAGCTTGACAGGGCCCTCCACAGATACGCAGTATTTT
CASSLTGPSTDTQYF
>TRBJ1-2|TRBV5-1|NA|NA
TGCGCCAGCAGCTTTTATGGCTACACCTTC
CASSFYGYTF
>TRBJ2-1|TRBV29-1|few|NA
TGCAGCGTTGCCCATAACTCTCCTGAGCAGTTCTTC
CSVAHNSPEQFF
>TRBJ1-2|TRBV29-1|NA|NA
TGCAGCGTTGAAGAAAGTGGGGGCCGGAACTATGGCTACACCTTC
CSVEESGGRNYGYTF
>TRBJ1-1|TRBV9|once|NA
TGTGCCAGCAGCGTAGCGGAGGGACAAGCTTTCTTT
CASSVAEGQAFF
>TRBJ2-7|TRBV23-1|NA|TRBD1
TGCGCCAGCAGTTCTACAGGGGAAAAGTACGAGCAGTACTTC
CASSSTGEKYEQYF